This is a list of T cell receptor beta chains from one sample in a study of T cell repertoires in cytomegalovirus infection. TCRdb reprocessed the reads with MiXCR, giving one entry per CDR3 protein. The table lists around 200,000 distinct CDR3 sequences, about a sixth of them singletons. The specimen sequenced was CD8+ T cells from PBMCs. Receptors originate from a human donor in good health (CMV status not recorded). Some clones in this sample may be carry-over from other donors' samples. Both conserved end residues are part of each CDR3. Fields, in order: CDR3 DNA, CDR3 protein, V gene, clone size, D gene, J gene. D genes are given only for firm matches. The listing skips clone size in some rows; elsewhere it reads once, few, many or a size class.

DNA: TGTGCCAGCAGTTTAGGAGGCAGGGTGCGTCCCCTCCACTTT; CDR3: CASSLGGRVRPLHF; V: TRBV12-3/TRBV12-4; size: -; D: -; J: TRBJ1-6
DNA: TGCAGCGTTCGCGGACAGGGGGACTATGGCTACACCTTC; CDR3: CSVRGQGDYGYTF; V: TRBV29-1; size: few; D: TRBD1; J: TRBJ1-2
DNA: TGTGCCAGCAGCTTAGTTTTCGCGAGGGGTAATGAAAAACTGTTTTTT; CDR3: CASSLVFARGNEKLFF; V: TRBV7-2; size: few; D: -; J: TRBJ1-4
DNA: TGTGCCAGCAGCGCGACATCAGCGGGACAGCGGGGGGGCGGAGATACGCAGTATTTT; CDR3: CASSATSAGQRGGGDTQYF; V: TRBV7-2; size: few; D: TRBD2; J: TRBJ2-3
DNA: TGTGCCAGCATCGTCTCCGGGACAGGGCCCTACAATGAGCAGTTCTTC; CDR3: CASIVSGTGPYNEQFF; V: TRBV5-6; size: -; D: TRBD1; J: TRBJ2-1
DNA: TGTGCCATCTTCATCGGAGGGCACTATGGCTACACCTTC; CDR3: CAIFIGGHYGYTF; V: TRBV11-2; size: -; D: -; J: TRBJ1-2
DNA: TGTGCCAGCGGTCCTACAGGGGGCGGTGGCTACACCTTC; CDR3: CASGPTGGGGYTF; V: TRBV7-2; size: medium-sized; D: TRBD1; J: TRBJ1-2
DNA: TGTGCCAGCAGCATGACTACAGATACGCAGTATTTT; CDR3: CASSMTTDTQYF; V: TRBV7-2; size: few; D: -; J: TRBJ2-3
DNA: TGTGCCAGCAGTTTAAGGGTGGCTAGCGGGAGCTACAATGAGCAGTTCTTC; CDR3: CASSLRVASGSYNEQFF; V: TRBV28; size: few; D: TRBD2; J: TRBJ2-1
DNA: TGCGCCAGCAGCTCCGACAGACACTACGAGCAGTACTTC; CDR3: CASSSDRHYEQYF; V: TRBV5-1; size: -; D: -; J: TRBJ2-7
DNA: TGTGCCAGCAGTGCCTACACAGATATGAACACTGAAGCTTTCTTT; CDR3: CASSAYTDMNTEAFF; V: TRBV28; size: -; D: -; J: TRBJ1-1
DNA: TGCAGTGCCTTAGCGGAGGGTTCGGTTCATGAGCAGTTCTTC; CDR3: CSALAEGSVHEQFF; V: TRBV20-1; size: -; D: -; J: TRBJ2-1
DNA: TGTGCCAGCAGCTCCGACCTACCACAAGAGACCCAGTACTTC; CDR3: CASSSDLPQETQYF; V: TRBV7-6; size: few; D: -; J: TRBJ2-5
DNA: TGTGCTAGTGGTTTGGGCCGACAGGACTATGAAGCTTTCTTT; CDR3: CASGLGRQDYEAFF; V: TRBV12-5; size: few; D: -; J: TRBJ1-1
DNA: TGTGCCAGCAGCCACAGCCTGGACGGTAACACTGAAGCTTTCTTT; CDR3: CASSHSLDGNTEAFF; V: TRBV11-1; size: few; D: -; J: TRBJ1-1
DNA: TGTGCCAGCAGCCCCGACCCTACCTCCTACAATGAGCAGTTCTTC; CDR3: CASSPDPTSYNEQFF; V: TRBV9; size: -; D: -; J: TRBJ2-1
DNA: TGCGCCAGCAGTCATCGTTCACCGGGACACTCCTCCTACAATGAGCAGTTCTTC; CDR3: CASSHRSPGHSSYNEQFF; V: TRBV23-1; size: few; D: -; J: TRBJ2-1
DNA: TGTGCCAGCAGTCCGCGGCTTGGTGGAGAGACCCAGTACTTC; CDR3: CASSPRLGGETQYF; V: TRBV27; size: -; D: -; J: TRBJ2-5
DNA: TGTGCCAGCAGCTCCAGGACAGGGGAAAAATATGAGCAGTTCTTC; CDR3: CASSSRTGEKYEQFF; V: TRBV7-9; size: -; D: TRBD1; J: TRBJ2-1
DNA: TGTGCCAGCAGTTCATACGGATCGCGGGCCTCAAAAACACCCCTCCACTTT; CDR3: CASSSYGSRASKTPLHF; V: TRBV27; size: few; D: -; J: TRBJ1-6